A single sample is the source of the 18 T cell receptor beta chains below, sequenced in a study. TCRdb ran MiXCR on the RT-PCR reads and lists one entry per CDR3 protein. The repertoire holds about 680,000 distinct CDR3 sequences, with 12% to 15% as singletons. The specimen sequenced was memory CD4+ T cells from blood. The receptors originated from a female donor in good health, serving as a healthy control.

The table lists this clonotype with many counts. J is TRBJ2-2 and V is TRBV29-1, with 7 positions matching TRBD1. This CDR3 is 13 amino acids long. Trimming cost V 4 bases and J 6 bases; bases outside gene matches: 5. The V gene's germline CDR1 is SQVTM and CDR2 ANQGSEA. DNA for the CDR3: TGCAGCGTTGGAAGGGGGCCCCCCGGGGAGCTGTTTTTT. This gives the protein CSVGRGPPGELFF.

At least ten counts were recorded for this clonotype. V and J are TRBV15 and TRBJ1-6, with TRBD1 identical over 8 bases. The V gene end was trimmed by 1 base and the J gene end by 13 bases; junction bases not matched to a gene: 9. The CDR3 runs 15 residues. Germline lookup yields CDR1 LNHNV and CDR2 YYDKDF (reference sequence). CDR3 in DNA: TGTGCCACCAGCAGAGCGGGACAGGAGATGTTGCCCCTCCACTTT. Translating gives CATSRAGQEMLPLHF.

The rearrangement joins TRBV2 to TRBJ1-1; weak D call: TRBD1 (5 bases). Germline CDR1 reads SNHLY; CDR2 reads FYNNEI. V lost 3 bases to trimming and J lost 3 bases, with 8 bases between them. The CDR3 extends over 13 amino acids. The CDR3 bases are TGTGCCAGCAGTGAGGGGGGTCACACTGAAGCTTTCTTT. Amino acid sequence: CASSEGGHTEAFF.

This clonotype was seen ten or more times. This chain uses TRBV12-3 or TRBV12-4 with TRBJ2-7, with D perhaps TRBD2 (6 bases). The CDR3 length is 12 residues. V was pared by 6 bases and J by 6 bases, with 12 bases between. The CDR3 reads CASSGRVGEQYF. The CDR3, as DNA: TGTGCCAGCAGCGGGAGAGTTGGCGAGCAGTACTTC.

This clonotype was picked up a small number of times. This chain joins TRBV12-3 or TRBV12-4 and TRBJ1-2; 7 nucleotides agree with TRBD1. Unmatched junction bases numbered 10, after V lost 4 bases and J lost 8 bases. The CDR3 has 14 amino acids. The CDR3 loop is CASSSQTGYYGYTF. CDR3 nucleotide sequence: TGTGCCAGCAGTTCACAGACAGGGTATTACGGCTACACCTTC.

This clonotype has just a few counts. The chain has TRBV27 and TRBJ2-2, with a tentative D call TRBD2 (5 bases). The V end was cut by 2 bases, the J end by 2 bases, with 18 bases between. Germline V gene lookup returns CDR1 MNHEY and CDR2 SMNVEV (reference sequence). CDR3 length: 18 amino acids. CDR3 sequence: CASSLIAIRVSNTGELFF. Here the CDR3 DNA reads TGTGCCAGCAGTTTAATAGCGATCAGAGTCTCAAACACCGGGGAGCTGTTTTTT.

The sample holds a few counts of this clonotype. The J gene is TRBJ2-2, the V gene TRBV5-4; D gene uncertain. The CDR3 contains 15 residues. V lost 0 bases and J lost 3, with 9 bases in between. Germline assignment: CDR1 SGHNT and CDR2 YYREEE (reference sequence). CDR3 residues: CASSLGDTYTGELFF. The DNA for the CDR3 is TGTGCCAGCAGCTTGGGAGACACATACACCGGGGAGCTGTTTTTT. Combining the CDR3 with reference TRBV5-4 and TRBJ2-2 gives the whole variable domain ETGVTQSPTHLIKTRGQQVTLRCSSQSGHNTVSWYQQALGQGPQFIFQYYREEENGRGNFPPRFSGLQFPNYSSELNVNALELDDSALYLCASSLGDTYTGELFFGEGSRLTVL.

The chain employs TRBV28 and TRBJ2-1; possible D gene TRBD2, 7 bases. The CDR3 has 14 amino acids. Trimming cost V 2 bases and J 10 bases, with 15 bases left between them. The germline gives CDR1 MDHEN, CDR2 SYDVKM. The CDR3 sequence is CASSLLGGAAEQFF. DNA for the CDR3: TGTGCCAGCAGTTTACTAGGGGGGGCCGCGGAGCAGTTCTTC.

This clonotype was found many times. This sequence joins TRBV12-3 or TRBV12-4 and TRBJ1-1; TRBD1 agrees at 8 bases. The J segment lost 3 bases and the V segment lost 3 bases, leaving 6 bases of the junction unmatched. The CDR3 sequence is 15 residues long. The CDR3 DNA follows: TGTGCCAGCAGTTTGAACAGGGGGGGGGACACTGAAGCTTTCTTT. Translating it yields CASSLNRGGDTEAFF.

CDR3 amino acids: CASSLRGGEGSHEQYF. The CDR3, as DNA: TGTGCCAGCAGCTTAAGGGGCGGGGAGGGGTCCCACGAGCAGTACTTC. The chain couples TRBV7-3 to TRBJ2-7; 7 bases agree with TRBD2. Per germline, CDR1 SGHTA and CDR2 FQGTGA. The CDR3 is 16 residues long. Losses at the gene ends were 1 base for V and 5 bases for J; bases not matched to a gene: 11.

This clonotype was observed at least ten times. The chain employs TRBV12-3 or TRBV12-4 and TRBJ2-3; 16 bases map to TRBD2. The CDR3 is 18 residues long. With V trimmed by 6 bases and J by 8 bases, 14 bases remained unmatched. DNA for the CDR3: TGTGCCAGCAGCCAGGGACTAGCGGGGGGGGCACCGCGTTCTACGCAGTATTTT. Amino acids: CASSQGLAGGAPRSTQYF.

This clonotype was seen a few times. The CDR3 loop reads CASSQRAGAITDTQYF. DNA for the CDR3: TGTGCCAGCAGCCAAAGGGCAGGGGCGATCACAGATACGCAGTATTTT. The rearrangement links TRBV3-1 to TRBJ2-3; weak D call: TRBD1 (6 bases). The CDR3 runs to 16 residues. V gave up 2 bases and J gave up 2 bases, with 14 bases separating them. The germline V gene has CDR1 LGHDT and CDR2 YNNKEL (reference sequence).

The chain carries TRBV11-3 and TRBJ2-1, with 13 bases identical to TRBD2. V gave up 4 bases and J gave up 2 bases; unmatched junction bases: 11. In germline, CDR1 is SGHNT, CDR2 YENEEA. The CDR3 is 19 amino acids. As DNA, the CDR3 is TGTGCCAGCAGCTCGGGGGGACTAGCGGGACATGGCGCCTACAATGAGCAGTTCTTC. As protein: CASSSGGLAGHGAYNEQFF. The whole variable domain, filled in from reference TRBV11-3 and TRBJ2-1, reads EAGVVQSPRYKIIEKKQPVAFWCNPISGHNTLYWYLQNLGQGPELLIRYENEEAVDDSQLPKDRFSAERLKGVDSTLKIQPAELGDSAVYLCASSSGGLAGHGAYNEQFFGPGTRLTVL.

This chain links TRBV4-2 with TRBJ2-7, with 8 bases matching TRBD2. CDR3 size: 17 residues. With V trimmed by 1 base and J by 2 bases, 10 bases remained unmatched. Germline V gene data show CDR1 as LGHNA and CDR2 as YNFKEQ. The CDR3 DNA sequence: TGTGCCAGCAGCCAAGCTTTGCCAGCGGGAGAACCCTACGAGCAGTACTTC. It yields the protein CASSQALPAGEPYEQYF.

This clonotype was recorded a few times. The chain employs TRBV11-2 and TRBJ2-3; TRBD1 agrees at 8 bases. Germline CDR1 reads SGHAT; CDR2 reads FQNNGV. This CDR3 spans 16 amino acids. V was clipped by 0 bases and J by 4 bases; unmatched bases: 6. The CDR3 bases are TGTGCCAGCAGCTTAGAGCCGGCACAGGGGGCAGATACGCAGTATTTT. Protein product: CASSLEPAQGADTQYF.

The V gene is TRBV25-1, the J gene TRBJ1-2; D may be TRBD1 (5 bases). Trimming took off 3 bases at V and 3 bases at J, with 17 bases between the two ends. Germline V CDR1 and CDR2: MGHDK, SYGVNS. The CDR3 is made up of 16 amino acids. In nucleotides, the CDR3 is TGTGCCAGCAGTGACCCTCAACGGGGGATCGACTATGGCTACACCTTC. This translates into CASSDPQRGIDYGYTF.

This clonotype was seen a handful of times. The V call is TRBV5-8, the J call TRBJ2-2; 9 bases align to TRBD2. V dropped 7 bases and J dropped 6; count of bases not matched to a gene: 10. Looked up from germline, CDR1 is SGHTS and CDR2 is YDEGEE. The CDR3 covers 15 residues. The CDR3 sequence is CASGPSGANAGELFF. The CDR3 DNA reads TGTGCCAGCGGACCTAGCGGGGCCAACGCCGGGGAGCTGTTTTTT.

The rearrangement links TRBV20-1 to TRBJ2-5; TRBD2 might be the D (5 bases). Trimming pared 3 bases from V and 5 bases from J, leaving 19 bases between. CDR1 is DFQATT and CDR2 is SNEGSKA in the germline V gene (reference sequence). The CDR3 loop spans 15 amino acids. The CDR3 nucleotides are TGCAGTGCTAGTCCCGGACCCGTCGAGGGTGAGACCCAGTACTTC. Protein sequence: CSASPGPVEGETQYF.